The table lists the clone carrying this T cell receptor beta chain with a few counts. Its cognate antigen is unknown. Different DNA sequences within this sample yield the same CDR3. The PCR made use of 60 Vbeta and 13 Jbeta primers. Sequenced by immunoSEQ multiplex PCR; TCRdb stores in-frame clones only, minus some. The data hold 100,000 to 150,000 clones, with roughly 75% observed a single time. These data come from a study of cytomegalovirus exposure and HLA in healthy donors. Study context: Earlier, roughly 180 million T cells were analyzed, and some 120 million unique TCR beta sequences were found among them. Regarding the study as a whole: The authors enumerated 150 to 200 TCR beta chains as linked to cytomegalovirus. Testing in vitro showed three CMV-associated chains specific for CMV antigens.

The V gene's germline CDR1 is LNHNV and CDR2 YYDKDF (reference sequence). The CDR3 consists of 15 residues. The ends were cut back, 2 bases at V and 6 bases at J, with 14 bases in the middle. Source material: PBMCs. This chain joins TRBV15 and TRBJ2-1, with a weak D call TRBD2 (5 bases). This receptor was taken from a man aged 25-40 years in good health and CMV-seronegative. The CDR3 loop reads CATSRTSGLGNEQFF. The CDR3, as DNA: TGTGCCACCAGCAGAACCTCGGGGTTGGGCAATGAGCAGTTCTTC.